This is a list of T cell receptor beta chains from one sample in a study of T cell repertoires in cytomegalovirus infection. TCRdb passed the reads through MiXCR, listing each CDR3 protein once. The sample records about 51,000 distinct CDR3 sequences, over 15% being singletons. Their target antigens are unknown. Material: CD8+ T cells from cultured PBMCs, obtained from culture after CMV antigen stimulation. All receptors come from a human donor in good health (CMV status not recorded). Some clones in this sample may be carry-over from other donors' samples. The CDR3 runs from the conserved cysteine through the conserved F or W. D genes are given only for firm matches. A row's size may be missing; if present it is once, few, many or a size class.

size	V	J	D	CDR3	DNA
.	TRBV7-6	TRBJ2-3	.	CASSFDSFQFTDTQYF	TGTGCCAGCAGCTTCGACTCATTCCAATTCACAGATACGCAGTATTTT
.	TRBV27	TRBJ2-5	.	CASSFQPADQETQYF	TGTGCCAGCAGTTTTCAGCCAGCGGACCAAGAGACCCAGTACTTC
.	TRBV11-2	TRBJ2-2	.	CASSPSLPGQLNTGELFF	TGTGCCAGCAGCCCATCGTTACCGGGACAACTCAACACCGGGGAGCTGTTTTTT
.	TRBV7-2	TRBJ2-1	TRBD2	CASSPGVAGGLGNEQFF	TGTGCCAGCAGCCCCGGGGTAGCGGGGGGGCTGGGGAATGAGCAGTTCTTC
many	TRBV4-3	TRBJ2-2	.	CASSQHIAGELFF	TGCGCCAGCAGCCAACATATCGCCGGGGAGCTGTTTTTT
medium-sized	TRBV7-2	TRBJ2-7	TRBD1	CASSLEVTGGYEQYF	TGTGCCAGCAGCTTAGAGGTGACAGGGGGGTACGAGCAGTACTTC
.	TRBV19	TRBJ2-2	.	CASRDTNTGELFF	TGTGCCAGTAGGGACACTAACACCGGGGAGCTGTTTTTT
.	TRBV9	TRBJ1-2	.	CASSVGGRVGYGYTF	TGTGCCAGCAGCGTAGGAGGTAGGGTGGGCTATGGCTACACCTTC
few	TRBV7-9	TRBJ2-2	.	CASTAQGLDTGELFF	TGTGCCAGCACCGCCCAGGGATTGGACACCGGGGAGCTGTTTTTT
.	TRBV27	TRBJ2-5	.	CASSPGSGTQYF	TGTGCCAGCAGTCCCGGTTCGGGGACCCAGTACTTC
.	TRBV6-2/TRBV6-3	TRBJ2-7	TRBD2	CASSYDTSGGYEQYF	TGTGCCAGCAGTTACGACACTAGCGGGGGTTACGAGCAGTACTTC
.	TRBV7-8	TRBJ2-2	.	CASSFELPLSLTGELFF	TGTGCCAGCAGCTTCGAGCTTCCCCTCTCTCTCACCGGGGAGCTGTTTTTT
few	TRBV4-3	TRBJ1-2	.	CASSQDRGVTYGYTF	TGCGCCAGCAGCCAAGATCGGGGGGTGACCTATGGCTACACCTTC
few	TRBV6-6	TRBJ1-1	.	CASQDGQNTEAFF	TGTGCCTCACAGGACGGGCAGAACACTGAAGCTTTCTTT
medium-sized	TRBV7-8	TRBJ1-5	TRBD1	CASIHYGDRDQPQHF	TGTGCCAGCATCCATTATGGGGACAGAGATCAGCCCCAGCATTTT
.	TRBV12-3/TRBV12-4	TRBJ2-1	.	CASSLPTVNNEQFF	TGTGCCAGCAGCTTACCGACAGTAAACAATGAGCAGTTCTTC
.	TRBV15	TRBJ1-2	.	CATSRTENYGYTF	TGTGCCACCAGCAGGACAGAGAACTATGGCTACACCTTC
.	TRBV11-1	TRBJ2-1	TRBD2	CASSLERGTYNEQFF	TGTGCCAGCAGCCTGGAGCGGGGGACCTACAATGAGCAGTTCTTC
.	TRBV24-1	TRBJ2-3	TRBD2	CATTRAGDPDTQYF	TGTGCCACCACCCGAGCGGGAGACCCAGATACGCAGTATTTT
.	TRBV28	TRBJ1-1	.	CASSLRGINTEAFF	TGTGCCAGCAGTTTACGGGGGATTAACACTGAAGCTTTCTTT
many	TRBV19	TRBJ1-1	TRBD1	CASSKQGARNTEAFF	TGTGCCAGTAGTAAACAGGGGGCGAGGAACACTGAAGCTTTCTTT
.	TRBV7-2	TRBJ2-3	.	CASSPGGHTQYF	TGTGCCAGCAGCCCTGGGGGGCATACGCAGTATTTT
.	TRBV11-2	TRBJ2-1	.	CASRLDYEQFF	TGTGCCAGCAGACTAGATTATGAGCAGTTCTTC
medium-sized	TRBV12-3/TRBV12-4	TRBJ2-3	TRBD1	CASSLGTASTDTQYF	TGTGCCAGCAGTCTAGGGACAGCTAGCACAGATACGCAGTATTTT
.	TRBV7-2	TRBJ2-7	.	CASSPGYEQYF	TGTGCCAGCAGCCCAGGGTACGAGCAGTACTTC
.	TRBV7-8	TRBJ2-1	TRBD2	CASSPVAGVLYLGSYNEQFF	TGTGCCAGCAGCCCCGTAGCGGGAGTGTTGTATCTGGGCTCCTACAATGAGCAGTTCTTC
.	TRBV19	TRBJ1-5	.	CASSVQGSANQPQHF	TGTGCCAGTAGTGTGCAGGGGTCGGCCAATCAGCCCCAGCATTTT
.	TRBV4-3	TRBJ2-7	.	CASSQDTGARLDEQYF	TGCGCCAGCAGCCAAGATACGGGAGCCCGCCTAGACGAGCAGTACTTC
few	TRBV7-8	TRBJ2-1	TRBD2	CASSAVPGGLGDEQFF	TGTGCCAGCAGCGCCGTGCCGGGGGGGCTTGGGGATGAGCAGTTCTTC
few	TRBV29-1	TRBJ1-2	.	CSASTGLYGYTF	TGCAGCGCGTCGACAGGTCTCTATGGCTACACCTTC
.	TRBV7-2	TRBJ2-5	TRBD2	CASSLDGGNQETQYF	TGTGCCAGCAGCTTAGACGGGGGGAACCAAGAGACCCAGTACTTC
medium-sized	TRBV11-1	TRBJ1-1	.	CASSPPWTGRDEAFF	TGTGCCAGCAGCCCACCTTGGACGGGGCGTGACGAAGCTTTCTTT
few	TRBV7-9	TRBJ2-3	.	CASSLVGGADTQYF	TGTGCCAGCAGCTTAGTGGGGGGCGCGGATACGCAGTATTTT
few	TRBV11-2	TRBJ2-1	.	CASSLAPRNEQFF	TGTGCCAGCAGCTTAGCCCCCCGCAATGAGCAGTTCTTC
.	TRBV27	TRBJ1-1	TRBD1	CARSKGGQFGQGTEAFF	TGTGCCCGTTCCAAGGGGGGACAGTTCGGGCAGGGCACTGAAGCTTTCTTT
few	TRBV7-6	TRBJ1-6	.	CASSFTGNSPLHF	TGTGCCAGCAGCTTCACAGGGAATTCACCCCTCCACTTT
.	TRBV7-2	TRBJ2-7	.	CASSWTVFSHEQYF	TGTGCCAGCAGCTGGACGGTTTTCAGCCACGAGCAGTACTTC
.	TRBV14	TRBJ2-1	.	CASSQVGGLRDNEQFF	TGTGCCAGCAGCCAAGTTGGCGGTTTAAGGGACAATGAGCAGTTCTTC
few	TRBV6-5	TRBJ1-2	TRBD1	CASSLDRAGYTF	TGTGCCAGCAGTTTGGACAGGGCTGGCTACACCTTC